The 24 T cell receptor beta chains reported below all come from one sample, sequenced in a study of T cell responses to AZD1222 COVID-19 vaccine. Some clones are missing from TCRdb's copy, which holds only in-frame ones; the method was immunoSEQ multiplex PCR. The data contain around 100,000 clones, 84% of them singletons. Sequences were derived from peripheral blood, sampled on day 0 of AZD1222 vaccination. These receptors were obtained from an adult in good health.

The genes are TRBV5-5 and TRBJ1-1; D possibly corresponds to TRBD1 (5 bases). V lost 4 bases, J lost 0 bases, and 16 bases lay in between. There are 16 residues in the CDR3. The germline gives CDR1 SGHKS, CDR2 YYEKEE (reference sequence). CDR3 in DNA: TGTGCCAGCAGCCTAGTATCGACAGATCTGAACACTGAAGCTTTCTTT. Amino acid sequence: CASSLVSTDLNTEAFF.

CDR3: CASSLDRQGNSPLHF. CDR3 DNA sequence: TGTGCCAGCAGCTTAGATCGACAGGGAAATTCACCCCTCCACTTT. J is TRBJ1-6 and V is TRBV11-2, with TRBD1 identical over 7 bases. The CDR3 contains 15 residues. Germline-derived CDR1 and CDR2 are SGHAT and FQNNGV. The V segment lost 0 bases and the J segment 7 bases; nucleotides outside the gene matches: 3.

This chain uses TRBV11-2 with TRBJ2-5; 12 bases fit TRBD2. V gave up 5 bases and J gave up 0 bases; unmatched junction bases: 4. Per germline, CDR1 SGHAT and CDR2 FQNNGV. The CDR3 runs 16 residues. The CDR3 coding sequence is TGTGCCAGCAGCCGGACTAGCGGGGAGTACCAAGAGACCCAGTACTTC. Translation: CASSRTSGEYQETQYF.

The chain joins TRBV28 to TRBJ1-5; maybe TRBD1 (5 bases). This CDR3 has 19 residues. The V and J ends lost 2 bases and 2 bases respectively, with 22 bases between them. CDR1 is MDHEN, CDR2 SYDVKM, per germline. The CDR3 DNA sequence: TGTGCCAGCAGTTTAATAGGGGACTACACACGGGGTGGCAATCAGCCCCAGCATTTT. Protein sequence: CASSLIGDYTRGGNQPQHF.

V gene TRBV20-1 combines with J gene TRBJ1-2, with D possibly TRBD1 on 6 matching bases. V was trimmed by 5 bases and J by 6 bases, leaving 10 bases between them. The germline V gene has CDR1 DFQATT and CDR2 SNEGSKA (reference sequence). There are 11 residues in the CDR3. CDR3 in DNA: TGCAGTGCTTGGGACATAAATGGCTACACCTTC. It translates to CSAWDINGYTF.

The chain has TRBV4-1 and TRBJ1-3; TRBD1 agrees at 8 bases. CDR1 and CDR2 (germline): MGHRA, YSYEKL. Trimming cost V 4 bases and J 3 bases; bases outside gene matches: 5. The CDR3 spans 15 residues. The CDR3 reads CASSLTGGVGNTIYF. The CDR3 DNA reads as TGCGCCAGCAGCCTTACAGGGGGTGTTGGAAACACCATATATTTT.

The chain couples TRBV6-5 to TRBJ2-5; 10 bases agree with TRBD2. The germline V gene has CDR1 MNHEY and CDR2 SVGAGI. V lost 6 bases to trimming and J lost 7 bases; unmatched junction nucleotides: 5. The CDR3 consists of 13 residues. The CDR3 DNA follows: TGTGCCAGCAGAAGGACTAGCGGCCGGACCCAGTACTTC. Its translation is CASRRTSGRTQYF.

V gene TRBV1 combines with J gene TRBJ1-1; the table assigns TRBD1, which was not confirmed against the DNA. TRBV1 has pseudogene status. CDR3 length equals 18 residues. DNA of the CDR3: TGCACCAGCAGCCAAGAGCCGTACGACAGGGAATGTAACGAGGAAGCTTTCTTT. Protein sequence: CTSSQEPYDRECNEEAFF.

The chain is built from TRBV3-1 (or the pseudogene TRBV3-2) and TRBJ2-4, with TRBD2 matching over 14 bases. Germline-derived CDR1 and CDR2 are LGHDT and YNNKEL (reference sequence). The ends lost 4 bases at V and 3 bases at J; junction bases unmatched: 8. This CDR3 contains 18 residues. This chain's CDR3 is CASSLDGLAGGGKNIQYF. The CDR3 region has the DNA TGTGCCAGCAGCCTGGACGGACTAGCGGGAGGAGGCAAAAACATTCAGTACTTC.

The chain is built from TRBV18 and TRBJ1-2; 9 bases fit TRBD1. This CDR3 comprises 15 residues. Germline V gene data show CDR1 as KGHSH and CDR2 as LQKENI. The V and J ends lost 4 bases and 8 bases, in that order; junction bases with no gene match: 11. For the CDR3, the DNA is TGTGCCAGCTCACTTTCCGGGACAGGGATCCTCGGCTACACCTTC. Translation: CASSLSGTGILGYTF.

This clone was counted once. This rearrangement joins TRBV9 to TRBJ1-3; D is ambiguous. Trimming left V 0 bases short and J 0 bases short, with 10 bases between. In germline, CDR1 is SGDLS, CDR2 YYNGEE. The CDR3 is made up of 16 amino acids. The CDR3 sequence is CASSVAAGSSGNTIYF. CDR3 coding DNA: TGTGCCAGCAGCGTAGCAGCAGGAAGCTCTGGAAACACCATATATTTT.

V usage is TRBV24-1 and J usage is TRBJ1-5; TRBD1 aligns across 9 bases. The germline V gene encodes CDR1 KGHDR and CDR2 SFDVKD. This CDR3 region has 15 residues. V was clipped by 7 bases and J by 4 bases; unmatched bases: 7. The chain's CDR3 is CATRGTGGENQPQHF. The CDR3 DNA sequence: TGTGCCACCAGGGGAACAGGGGGCGAGAATCAGCCCCAGCATTTT.

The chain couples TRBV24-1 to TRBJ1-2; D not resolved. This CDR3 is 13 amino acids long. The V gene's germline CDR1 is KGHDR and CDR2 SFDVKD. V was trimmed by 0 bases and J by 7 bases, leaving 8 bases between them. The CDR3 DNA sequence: TGTGCCACCAGTGATTTGGTAGGTTTTGGCTACACCTTC. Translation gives CATSDLVGFGYTF.

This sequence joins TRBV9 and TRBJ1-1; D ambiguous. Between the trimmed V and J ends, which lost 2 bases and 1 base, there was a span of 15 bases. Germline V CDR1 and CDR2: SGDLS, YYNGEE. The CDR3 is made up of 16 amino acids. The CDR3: CASSVIAGSPNTEAFF. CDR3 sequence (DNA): TGTGCCAGCAGCGTCATAGCCGGGTCACCGAACACTGAAGCTTTCTTT.

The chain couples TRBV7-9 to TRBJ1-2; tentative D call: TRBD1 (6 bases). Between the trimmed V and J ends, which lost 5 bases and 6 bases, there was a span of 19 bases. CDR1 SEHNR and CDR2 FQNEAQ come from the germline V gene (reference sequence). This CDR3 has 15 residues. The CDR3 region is CASSPAGTLGDGYTF. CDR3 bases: TGTGCCAGCAGCCCAGCCGGGACACTGGGTGATGGCTACACCTTC.

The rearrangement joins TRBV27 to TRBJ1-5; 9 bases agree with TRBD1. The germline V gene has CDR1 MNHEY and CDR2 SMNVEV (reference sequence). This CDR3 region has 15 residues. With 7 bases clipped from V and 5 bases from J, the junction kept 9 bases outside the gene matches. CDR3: CASKATGGIDQPQHF. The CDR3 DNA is TGTGCCAGCAAAGCAACAGGGGGCATTGATCAGCCCCAGCATTTT.

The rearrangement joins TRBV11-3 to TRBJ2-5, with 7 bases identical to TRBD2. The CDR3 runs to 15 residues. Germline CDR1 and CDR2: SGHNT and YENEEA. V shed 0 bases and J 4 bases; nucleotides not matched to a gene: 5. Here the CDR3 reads CASSLDGTGGETQYF. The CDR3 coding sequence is TGTGCCAGCAGCTTAGATGGAACGGGGGGAGAGACCCAGTACTTC.

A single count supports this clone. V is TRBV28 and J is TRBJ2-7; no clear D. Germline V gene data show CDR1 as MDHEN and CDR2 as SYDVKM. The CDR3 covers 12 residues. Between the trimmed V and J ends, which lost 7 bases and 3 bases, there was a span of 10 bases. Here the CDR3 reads CASTRTSYEQYF. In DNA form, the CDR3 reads TGTGCCAGCACCAGAACAAGCTACGAGCAGTACTTC.

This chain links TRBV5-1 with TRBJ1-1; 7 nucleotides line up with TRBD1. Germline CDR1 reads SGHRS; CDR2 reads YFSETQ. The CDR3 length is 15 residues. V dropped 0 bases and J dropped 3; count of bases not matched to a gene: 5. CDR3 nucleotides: TGCGCCAGCAGCTTGGACAGGGGCAAGTACACTGAAGCTTTCTTT. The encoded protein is CASSLDRGKYTEAFF. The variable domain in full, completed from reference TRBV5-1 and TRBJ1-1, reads KAGVTQTPRYLIKTRGQQVTLSCSPISGHRSVSWYQQTPGQGLQFLFEYFSETQRNKGNFPGRFSGRQFSNSRSEMNVSTLELGDSALYLCASSLDRGKYTEAFFGQGTRLTVV.

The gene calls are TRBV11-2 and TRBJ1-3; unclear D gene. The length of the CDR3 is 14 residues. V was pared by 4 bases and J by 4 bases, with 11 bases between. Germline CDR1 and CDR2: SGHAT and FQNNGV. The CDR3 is CASSSPGRGNTIYF. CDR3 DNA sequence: TGTGCCAGCAGCTCCCCCGGGCGGGGAAACACCATATATTTT.

CDR3 bases: TGTGCCAGCAGCGTAGGAGCACTAGCGGGAGTTCATGAGCAGTTCTTC. Translated: CASSVGALAGVHEQFF. This chain links TRBV9 with TRBJ2-1, with 11 bases matching TRBD2. J lost 8 bases, V lost 0 bases, and 7 bases had no gene match. CDR1 and CDR2 (germline): SGDLS, YYNGEE. The CDR3 spans 16 residues.

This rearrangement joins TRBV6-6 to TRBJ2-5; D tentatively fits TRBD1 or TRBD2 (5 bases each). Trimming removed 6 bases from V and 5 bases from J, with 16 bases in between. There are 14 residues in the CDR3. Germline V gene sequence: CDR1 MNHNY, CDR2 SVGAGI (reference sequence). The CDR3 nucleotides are TGTGCCAGCAGCAAACCCGGGACCGTGGAGACCCAGTACTTC. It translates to CASSKPGTVETQYF.

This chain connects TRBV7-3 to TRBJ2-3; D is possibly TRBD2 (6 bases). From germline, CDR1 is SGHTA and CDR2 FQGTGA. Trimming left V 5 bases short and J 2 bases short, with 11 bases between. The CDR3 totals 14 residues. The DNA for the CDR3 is TGTGCCAGCAGCCTCGGACTATCCACAGATACGCAGTATTTT. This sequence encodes CASSLGLSTDTQYF.

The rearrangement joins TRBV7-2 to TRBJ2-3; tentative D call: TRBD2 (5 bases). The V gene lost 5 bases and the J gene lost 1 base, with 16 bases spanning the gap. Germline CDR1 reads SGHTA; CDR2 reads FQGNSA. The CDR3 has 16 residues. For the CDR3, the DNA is TGTGCCAGCAGCCCTCGCGCGGGTTCTGGCACAGATACGCAGTATTTT. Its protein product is CASSPRAGSGTDTQYF.